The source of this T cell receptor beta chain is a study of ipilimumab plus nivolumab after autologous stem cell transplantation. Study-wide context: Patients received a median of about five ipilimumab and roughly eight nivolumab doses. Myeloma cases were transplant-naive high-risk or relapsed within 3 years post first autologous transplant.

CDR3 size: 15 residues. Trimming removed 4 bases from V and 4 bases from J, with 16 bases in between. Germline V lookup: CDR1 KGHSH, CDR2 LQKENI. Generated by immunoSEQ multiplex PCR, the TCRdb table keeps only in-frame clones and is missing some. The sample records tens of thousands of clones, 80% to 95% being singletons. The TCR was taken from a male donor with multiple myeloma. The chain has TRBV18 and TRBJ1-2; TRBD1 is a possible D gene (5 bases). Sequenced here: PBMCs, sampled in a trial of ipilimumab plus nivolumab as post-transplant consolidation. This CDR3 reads CASSLGTGDRYGYTF. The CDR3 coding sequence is TGTGCCAGCTCACTAGGTACAGGCGACCGCTATGGCTACACCTTC.